This T cell receptor beta chain was found in a study of response to subunit inactivated influenza vaccine. TCRdb reanalysed the RT-PCR reads using MiXCR and keeps one entry per CDR3 protein. The repertoire holds 450,000 to 700,000 distinct CDR3 sequences, approximately 14% seen once, with 11% in the top ten. The CDR3 has 13 amino acids. Germline CDR1 is SQVTM and CDR2 is ANQGSEA. Between the trimmed V and J ends, which lost 5 bases and 0 bases, there was a span of 9 bases. This chain connects TRBV29-1 to TRBJ2-3; a weak D match, TRBD2 (6 bases). This clonotype originated in a man aged 50-60 years who received an inactivated influenza vaccine. The starting material was PBMCs from blood, obtained 11 to 12 days after vaccination. This CDR3 is CSVRGTSTDTQYF. The CDR3, as DNA: TGCAGCGTTCGAGGGACTAGCACAGATACGCAGTATTTT.